The present TCR beta chain was sequenced within a study of cytomegalovirus exposure and HLA in healthy donors. This PCR relied on a set of 60 Vbeta primers and 13 Jbeta primers. Clones were read by immunoSEQ multiplex PCR, and TCRdb kept only the in-frame ones, dropping some. The table records about 120,000 clones, around 74% of them present only once. This CDR3 contains 15 residues. Per germline, CDR1 SGDLS and CDR2 YYNGEE. V lost 3 bases, J lost 3 bases, and 6 bases stayed unmatched. The receptor was isolated from a man in his sixties in good health and CMV-seropositive. The sequenced sample consisted of PBMCs. The V and J genes are TRBV9 and TRBJ2-3; 8 bases match TRBD2. CDR3 amino acids: CASSAGGGTTDTQYF. CDR3 nucleotide sequence: TGTGCCAGCAGCGCAGGCGGGGGGACTACAGATACGCAGTATTTT.